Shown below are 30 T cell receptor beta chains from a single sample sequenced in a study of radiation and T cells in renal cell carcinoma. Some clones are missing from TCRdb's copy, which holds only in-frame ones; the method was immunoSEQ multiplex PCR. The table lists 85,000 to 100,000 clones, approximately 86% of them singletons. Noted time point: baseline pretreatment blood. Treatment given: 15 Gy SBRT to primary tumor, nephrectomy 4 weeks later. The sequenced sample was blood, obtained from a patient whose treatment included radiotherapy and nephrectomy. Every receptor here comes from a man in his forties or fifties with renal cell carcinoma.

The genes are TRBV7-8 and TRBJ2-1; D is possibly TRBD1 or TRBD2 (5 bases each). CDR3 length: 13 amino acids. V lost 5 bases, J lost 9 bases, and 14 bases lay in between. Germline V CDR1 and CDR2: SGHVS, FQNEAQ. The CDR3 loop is CASSPGPNREQFF. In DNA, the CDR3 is TGTGCCAGCAGCCCGGGGCCCAACCGTGAGCAGTTCTTC.

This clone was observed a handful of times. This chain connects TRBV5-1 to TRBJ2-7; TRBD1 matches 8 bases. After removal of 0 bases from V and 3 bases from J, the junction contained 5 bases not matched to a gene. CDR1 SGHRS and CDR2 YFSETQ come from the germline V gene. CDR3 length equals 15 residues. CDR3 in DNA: TGCGCCAGCAGCTTGGATGCAGGGGGCTTCTACGAGCAGTACTTC. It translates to CASSLDAGGFYEQYF.

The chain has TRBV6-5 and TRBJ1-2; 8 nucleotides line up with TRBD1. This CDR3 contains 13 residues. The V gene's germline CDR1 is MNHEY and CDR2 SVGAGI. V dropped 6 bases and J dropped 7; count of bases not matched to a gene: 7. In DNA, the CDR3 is TGTGCCAGCAGAATGGACAGGGCGAGTGGCTACACCTTC. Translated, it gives CASRMDRASGYTF.

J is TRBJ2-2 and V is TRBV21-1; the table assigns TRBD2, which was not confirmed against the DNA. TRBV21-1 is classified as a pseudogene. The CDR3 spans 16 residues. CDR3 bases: TGTGCCAGCAGCAAAAAGGTAGCGGGTCACACCGGGGAGCTGTTTTTT. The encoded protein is CASSKKVAGHTGELFF.

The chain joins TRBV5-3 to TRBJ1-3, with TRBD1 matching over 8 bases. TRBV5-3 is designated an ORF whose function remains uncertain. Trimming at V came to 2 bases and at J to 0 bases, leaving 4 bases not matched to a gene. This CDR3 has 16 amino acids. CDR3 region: CARSLGQGVSGNTIYF. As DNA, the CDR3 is TGTGCCAGAAGCTTAGGACAGGGCGTCTCTGGAAACACCATATATTTT.

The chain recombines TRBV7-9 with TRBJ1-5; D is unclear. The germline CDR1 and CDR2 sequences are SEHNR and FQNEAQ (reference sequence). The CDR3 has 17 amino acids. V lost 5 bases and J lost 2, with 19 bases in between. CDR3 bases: TGTGCCAGCAGCCCCAGCCTCGGGCGGGTTGGCAATCAGCCCCAGCATTTT. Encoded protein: CASSPSLGRVGNQPQHF. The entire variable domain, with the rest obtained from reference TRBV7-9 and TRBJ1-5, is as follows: DTGVSQNPRHKITKRGQNVTFRCDPISEHNRLYWYRQTLGQGPEFLTYFQNEAQLEKSRLLSDRFSAERPKGSFSTLEIQRTEQGDSAMYLCASSPSLGRVGNQPQHFGDGTRLSIL.

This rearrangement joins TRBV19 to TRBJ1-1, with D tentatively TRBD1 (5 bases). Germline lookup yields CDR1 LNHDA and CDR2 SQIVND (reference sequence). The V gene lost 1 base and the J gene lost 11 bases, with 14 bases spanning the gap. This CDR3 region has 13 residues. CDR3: CASSIAAGGDAFF. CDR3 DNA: TGTGCCAGTAGTATAGCAGCGGGGGGAGACGCTTTCTTT.

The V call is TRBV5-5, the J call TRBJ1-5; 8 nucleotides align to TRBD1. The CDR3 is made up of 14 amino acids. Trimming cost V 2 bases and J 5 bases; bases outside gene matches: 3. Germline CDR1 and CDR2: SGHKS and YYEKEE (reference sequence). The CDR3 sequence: CASSFRGQDQPQHF. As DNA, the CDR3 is TGTGCCAGCAGCTTTAGGGGACAGGATCAGCCCCAGCATTTT.

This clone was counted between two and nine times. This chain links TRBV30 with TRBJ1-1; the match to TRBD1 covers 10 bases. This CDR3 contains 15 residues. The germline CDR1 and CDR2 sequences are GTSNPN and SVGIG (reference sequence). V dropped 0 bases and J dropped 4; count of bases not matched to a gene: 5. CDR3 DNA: TGTGCCTGGAGTGTACGATGGGACAGGGGCACTGAAGCTTTCTTT. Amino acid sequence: CAWSVRWDRGTEAFF.

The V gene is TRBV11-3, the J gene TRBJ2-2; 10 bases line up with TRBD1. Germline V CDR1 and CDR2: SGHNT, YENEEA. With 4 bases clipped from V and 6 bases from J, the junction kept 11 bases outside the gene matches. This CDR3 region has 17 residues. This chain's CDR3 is CASSSQSPGTGAGELFF. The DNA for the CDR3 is TGTGCCAGCAGCTCCCAAAGCCCCGGGACAGGGGCCGGGGAGCTGTTTTTT.

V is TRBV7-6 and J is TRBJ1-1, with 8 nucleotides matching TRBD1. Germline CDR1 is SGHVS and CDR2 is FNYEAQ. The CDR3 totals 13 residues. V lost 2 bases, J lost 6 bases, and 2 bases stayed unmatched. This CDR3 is CASSLTGGAEAFF. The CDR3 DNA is TGTGCCAGCAGCTTAACAGGGGGTGCTGAAGCTTTCTTT.

CDR3 region: CASSSRVWGGYTF. The CDR3 DNA is TGTGCCAGCAGTTCTAGGGTTTGGGGCGGCTACACCTTC. The chain uses TRBV27 and TRBJ1-2, with D possibly matching TRBD1 (5 bases). With 4 bases removed from V and 8 bases from J, the gap between germline ends came to 14 bases. Germline V gene data show CDR1 as MNHEY and CDR2 as SMNVEV (reference sequence). The CDR3 totals 13 residues.

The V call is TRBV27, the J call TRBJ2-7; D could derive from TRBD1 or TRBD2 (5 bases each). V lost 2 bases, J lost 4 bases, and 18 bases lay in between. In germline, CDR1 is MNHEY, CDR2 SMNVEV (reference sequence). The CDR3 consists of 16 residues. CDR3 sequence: CASSLRSGPRPYEQYF. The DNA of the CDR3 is TGTGCCAGCAGTTTAAGATCGGGACCCAGACCTTACGAGCAGTACTTC.

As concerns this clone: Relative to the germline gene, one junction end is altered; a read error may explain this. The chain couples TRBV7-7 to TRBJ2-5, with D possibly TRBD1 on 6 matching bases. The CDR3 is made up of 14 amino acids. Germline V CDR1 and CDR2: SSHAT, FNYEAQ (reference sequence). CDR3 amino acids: CASSLGQIQETQYF. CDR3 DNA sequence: TGTGCTAGCAGTCTTGGACAGATACAAGAGACCCAGTACTTC.

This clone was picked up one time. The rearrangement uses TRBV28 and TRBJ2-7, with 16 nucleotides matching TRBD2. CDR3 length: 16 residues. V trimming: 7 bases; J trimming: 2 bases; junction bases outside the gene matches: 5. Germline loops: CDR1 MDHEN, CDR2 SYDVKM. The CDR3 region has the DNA TGTGCCAGCACTGGGACTAGCGGGAGGGATACCTACGAGCAGTACTTC. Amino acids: CASTGTSGRDTYEQYF.

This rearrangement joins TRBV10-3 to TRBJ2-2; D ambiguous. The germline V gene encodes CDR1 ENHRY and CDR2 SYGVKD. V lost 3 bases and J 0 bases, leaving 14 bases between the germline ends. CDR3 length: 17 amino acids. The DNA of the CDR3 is TGTGCCATCAGTGACCCCCTAACCCCACCGAACACCGGGGAGCTGTTTTTT. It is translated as CAISDPLTPPNTGELFF.

The DNA for the CDR3 is TGTGCCAGCAGTGCCGTGAGCTACGAGCAGTACTTC. Translation gives CASSAVSYEQYF. V is TRBV2 and J is TRBJ2-7; D remains unclear. The length of the CDR3 is 12 residues. Germline V lookup: CDR1 SNHLY, CDR2 FYNNEI. V lost 4 bases to trimming and J lost 3 bases, with 7 bases between them.

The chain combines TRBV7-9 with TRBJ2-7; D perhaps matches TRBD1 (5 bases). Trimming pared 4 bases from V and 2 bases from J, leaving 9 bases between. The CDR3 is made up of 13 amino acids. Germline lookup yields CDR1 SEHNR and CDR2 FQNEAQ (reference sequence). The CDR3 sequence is CASSSDRTYEQYF. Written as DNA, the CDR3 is TGTGCCAGCAGCTCCGACAGAACCTACGAGCAGTACTTC.

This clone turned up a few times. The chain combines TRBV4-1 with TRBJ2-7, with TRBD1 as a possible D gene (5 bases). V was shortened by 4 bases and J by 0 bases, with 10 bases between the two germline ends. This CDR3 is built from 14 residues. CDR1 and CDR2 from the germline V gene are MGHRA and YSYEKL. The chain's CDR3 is CASSRGDSSYEQYF. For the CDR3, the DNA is TGCGCCAGCAGCCGTGGAGACAGCTCCTACGAGCAGTACTTC.

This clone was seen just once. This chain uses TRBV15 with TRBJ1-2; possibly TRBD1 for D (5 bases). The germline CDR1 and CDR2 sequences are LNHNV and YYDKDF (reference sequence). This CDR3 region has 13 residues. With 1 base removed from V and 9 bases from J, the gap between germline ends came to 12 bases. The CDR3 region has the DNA TGTGCCACCAGCAGAGGAGGGGACGACCGCTACACCTTC. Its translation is CATSRGGDDRYTF.

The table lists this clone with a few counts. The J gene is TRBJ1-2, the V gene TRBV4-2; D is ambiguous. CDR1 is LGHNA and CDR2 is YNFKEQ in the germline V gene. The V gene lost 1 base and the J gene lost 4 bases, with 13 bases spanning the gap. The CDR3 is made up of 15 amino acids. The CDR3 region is CASSQVTPSTYGYTF. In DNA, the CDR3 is TGTGCCAGCAGCCAAGTGACTCCCAGCACCTATGGCTACACCTTC.

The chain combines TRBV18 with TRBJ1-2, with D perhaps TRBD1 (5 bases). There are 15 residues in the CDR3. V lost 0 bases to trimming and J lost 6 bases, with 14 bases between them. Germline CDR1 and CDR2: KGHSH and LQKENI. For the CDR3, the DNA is TGTGCCAGCTCACCACCGGCCTCATGGGGGAATGGCTACACCTTC. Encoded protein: CASSPPASWGNGYTF.

The CDR3 DNA sequence: TGTGCCTGGAGGAGGGGGCCTTCAACTAATGAAAAACTGTTTTTT. Protein sequence: CAWRRGPSTNEKLFF. V gene TRBV30 combines with J gene TRBJ1-4; 7 positions match TRBD1. Per the germline V gene, CDR1 is GTSNPN and CDR2 is SVGIG (reference sequence). The CDR3 has 15 residues. Trimming cost V 3 bases and J 0 bases; bases outside gene matches: 4. The variable domain in full, completed from reference TRBV30 and TRBJ1-4, reads SQTIHQWPATLVQPVGSPLSLECTVEGTSNPNLYWYRQAAGRGLQLLFYSVGIGQISSEVPQNLSASRPQDRQFILSSKKLLLSDSGFYLCAWRRGPSTNEKLFFGSGTQLSVL.

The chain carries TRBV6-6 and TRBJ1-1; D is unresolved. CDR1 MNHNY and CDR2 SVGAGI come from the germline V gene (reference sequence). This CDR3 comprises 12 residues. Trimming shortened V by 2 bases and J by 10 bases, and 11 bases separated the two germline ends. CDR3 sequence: CASSYNEDGAFF. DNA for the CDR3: TGTGCCAGCAGTTACAATGAGGACGGAGCTTTCTTT.

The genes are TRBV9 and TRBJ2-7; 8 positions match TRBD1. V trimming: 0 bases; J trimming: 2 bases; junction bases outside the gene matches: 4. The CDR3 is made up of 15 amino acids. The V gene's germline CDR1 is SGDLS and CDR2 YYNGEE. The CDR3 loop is CASSVAAGGPYEQYF. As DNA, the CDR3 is TGTGCCAGCAGCGTAGCGGCAGGGGGCCCCTACGAGCAGTACTTC.

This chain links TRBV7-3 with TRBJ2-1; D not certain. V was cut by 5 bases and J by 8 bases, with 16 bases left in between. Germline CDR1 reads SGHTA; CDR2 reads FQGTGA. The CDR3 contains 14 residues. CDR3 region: CASSPARTGDEQFF. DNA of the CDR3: TGTGCCAGCAGCCCCGCGAGGACGGGCGATGAGCAGTTCTTC.

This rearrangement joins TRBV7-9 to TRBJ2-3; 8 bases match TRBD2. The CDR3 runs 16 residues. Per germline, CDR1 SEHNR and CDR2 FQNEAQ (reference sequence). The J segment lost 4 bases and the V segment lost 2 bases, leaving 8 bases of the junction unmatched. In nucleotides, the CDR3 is TGTGCCAGCAGCTTATTGGGGACTAGTCACCCAGATACGCAGTATTTT. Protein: CASSLLGTSHPDTQYF.

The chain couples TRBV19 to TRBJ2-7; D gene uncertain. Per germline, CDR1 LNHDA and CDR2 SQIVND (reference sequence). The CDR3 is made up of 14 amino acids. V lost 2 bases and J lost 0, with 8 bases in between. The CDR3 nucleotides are TGTGCCAGTAGTATAAGAGGCAACTCCTACGAGCAGTACTTC. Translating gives CASSIRGNSYEQYF. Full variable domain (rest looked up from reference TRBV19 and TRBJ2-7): DGGITQSPKYLFRKEGQNVTLSCEQNLNHDAMYWYRQDPGQGLRLIYYSQIVNDFQKGDIAEGYSVSREKKESFPLTVTSAQKNPTAFYLCASSIRGNSYEQYFGPGTRLTVT.

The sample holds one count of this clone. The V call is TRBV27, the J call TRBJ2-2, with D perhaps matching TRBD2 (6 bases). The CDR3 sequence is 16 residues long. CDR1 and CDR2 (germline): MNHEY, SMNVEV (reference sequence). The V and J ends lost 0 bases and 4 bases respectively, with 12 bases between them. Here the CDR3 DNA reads TGTGCCAGCAGTTTATCTACCGCGCGGGGCACCGGGGAGCTGTTTTTT. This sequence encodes CASSLSTARGTGELFF.

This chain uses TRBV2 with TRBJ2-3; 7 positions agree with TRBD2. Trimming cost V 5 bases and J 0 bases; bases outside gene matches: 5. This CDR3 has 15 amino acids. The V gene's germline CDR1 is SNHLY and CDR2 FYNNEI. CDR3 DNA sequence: TGTGCCAGCAGTACAGGCGGGGGTAGCACAGATACGCAGTATTTT. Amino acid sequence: CASSTGGGSTDTQYF.